In its sample, the clone carrying this TCR beta chain was seen a few times. Its antigen is still unknown. This sample was taken from a study of T-cell reconstitution after alpha-beta-depleted transplantation in children. Unique molecular identifiers were used in preparing the TCRbeta library. TCRdb passed the PCR reads through MiXCR, listing each CDR3 protein once. The repertoire holds fewer than 550,000 distinct CDR3 sequences, with about an eighth as singletons. General observations from the study: It was newly produced T cells that mostly accounted for T-cell counts and diversity one year after transplant. For some patients, TCRbeta diversity was high at day 60 because of recipient T cells and thymic progenitors that survived. Reported findings indicate that, about two months after transplant, alpha-beta T cells came from several hundred expanded clones, which were derived from non-depleted graft cells.

The CDR3 contains 14 residues. Germline V CDR1 and CDR2: ENHRY, SYGVKD. J was trimmed by 7 bases and V by 6 bases; bases with no gene match: 6. This receptor was taken from a female patient between 2 and 10 years old who had a stem cell transplant for aplastic anemia, so the T cells may come from the graft donor. This sample comprised PBMCs, mostly from graft donor cells, obtained 180 days after TCRalphabeta/CD19-depleted stem cell transplant. This rearrangement joins TRBV10-3 to TRBJ2-4, with 10 nucleotides matching TRBD2. The chain's CDR3 is CAISPGLASNIQYF. CDR3 in DNA: TGTGCCATCAGCCCGGGACTAGCGAGTAACATTCAGTACTTC.